This entry describes one TCR beta chain. This sample was taken from a study of T cell changes during pregnancy in multiple sclerosis. Only in-frame clones appear in the TCRdb table, and some are missing; sequencing was by immunoSEQ multiplex PCR. Of 90,000 or so clones in the sample, more than 85% are singletons; the top ten hold more than 1.5%. V was clipped by 5 bases and J by 2 bases, with 9 bases between them. The V gene's germline CDR1 is SNHLY and CDR2 FYNNEI. The CDR3 totals 14 residues. The J gene is TRBJ2-2, the V gene TRBV2; TRBD1 is a possible D gene (6 bases). The input for sequencing was peripheral blood, taken in the first trimester of pregnancy. The sequence derives from a female donor in good health, enrolled as a control in a pregnancy study. CDR3 bases: TGTGCCAGCAGTCAACAGGGAAACACCGGGGAGCTGTTTTTT. Translating gives CASSQQGNTGELFF.